This T cell receptor (beta chain) is drawn from a study of blood T cell repertoires in COVID-19. Clones were read by immunoSEQ multiplex PCR, and TCRdb kept only the in-frame ones, dropping some. The sample has 150,000 or so clones, over 70% seen once. CDR3 size: 13 residues. The V end was cut by 3 bases, the J end by 5 bases, with 10 bases between. Germline V gives CDR1 MDHEN, CDR2 SYDVKM. This clonotype was obtained from a woman in her fifties or sixties in a cohort exposed to, infected with or recovered from COVID-19 (not recorded which). The V gene is TRBV28, the J gene TRBJ1-2; no clear D gene. Sequencing was performed on PBMCs or T cells enriched from blood (not recorded which). The CDR3 region has the DNA TGTGCCAGCAGTTTCGAGACACCGTATGGCTACACCTTC. Residues: CASSFETPYGYTF.